The clone carrying this T cell receptor (beta chain) has only a few counts. The V segment lost 4 bases and the J segment 3 bases; nucleotides outside the gene matches: 5. CDR3 length: 15 amino acids. Extracted total RNA amounted to at least 5.5 micrograms for each sample. Together with a sample-barcoded 5' primer, a J-beta primer mix was included in a second PCR lasting about 7 to 11 cycles. TCRdb reanalysed the 5' RACE reads using MiXCR and keeps one entry per CDR3 protein. The data show more than 1,000,000 distinct CDR3 sequences, 20% to 25% seen once. These data belong to a study of blood T cells in healthy people across ages. These data also featured in a second study, about T cells of mothers and their children. That study adds: Related mother-child pairs shared slightly more overlap than unrelated pairs, but the difference was non-significant.

The rearrangement links TRBV12-3 or TRBV12-4 to TRBJ2-1; TRBD2 aligns across 8 bases. This TCR derives from a girl aged 2 to 9 in good health. Source material: blood. The CDR3 DNA reads TGTGCCAGCAGTTCGGCTAGCGGGTACTACAATGAGCAGTTCTTC. Translated: CASSSASGYYNEQFF.